The 26 T cell receptor beta chains below come from one sample, sequenced in a study of CD8+CD57+ T cells in acquired aplastic anemia. Previously, flow cytometry had revealed CD8+CD57+ cell expansion in the patients chosen for sequencing. For CDR3 and TCR beta VDJ profiling, genomic DNA was the template used. TCRdb redid the calling of the reads with MiXCR, one entry per CDR3 protein. The sample lists about 200,000 distinct CDR3 sequences; around 50% were seen once. The sample taken for sequencing was sorted CD4+, CD8+, or CD8+CD57+ T cells (not recorded which) from PBMCs. These receptors were collected from a human donor with aplastic anemia.

There are many counts of this clonotype. The chain recombines TRBV19 with TRBJ2-5, with no clear D. The germline CDR1 and CDR2 sequences are LNHDA and SQIVND (reference sequence). The CDR3 has 13 residues. V was cut by 9 bases and J by 3 bases, with 14 bases left in between. The CDR3 bases are TGTGCCAGCTCCCGTAACAGTAAAGAGACCCAGTACTTC. This codes for CASSRNSKETQYF.

In regard to this clonotype: At one of its ends the junction is not consistent with the germline gene, which may arise from a read error. The chain recombines TRBV5-1 with TRBJ1-5; D perhaps matches TRBD1 (6 bases). The CDR3 has 16 amino acids. Germline V lookup: CDR1 SGHRS, CDR2 YFSETQ. This CDR3 reads CASGLGVLGADQPQHF. In DNA form, the CDR3 reads TGCGCCAGCGGCTTGGGAGTCTTGGGGGCTGATCAGCCCCAGCATTTT. Variable domain in full (rest from reference TRBV5-1 and TRBJ1-5): KAGVTQTPRYLIKTRGQQVTLSCSPISGHRSVSWYQQTPGQGLQFLFEYFSETQRNKGNFPGRFSGRQFSNSRSEMNVSTLELGDSALYLCASGLGVLGADQPQHFGDGTRLSIL.

The J gene is TRBJ1-6, the V gene TRBV20-1, with D perhaps matching TRBD1 (6 bases). Per the germline V gene, CDR1 is DFQATT and CDR2 is SNEGSKA (reference sequence). Trimming took 6 bases from V and 5 from J, leaving 17 bases between them. This CDR3 has 15 amino acids. This CDR3 is CSAPKDSLDNSPLHF. DNA for the CDR3: TGCAGTGCCCCCAAGGACAGCTTAGATAATTCACCCCTCCACTTT.

The chain has TRBV6-4 and TRBJ1-2, with D unresolved. The germline V gene has CDR1 MRHNA and CDR2 SNTAGT. CDR3 length equals 13 residues. The V and J ends lost 10 bases and 4 bases respectively, with 16 bases between them. CDR3 sequence reads: CAIRREGPYGYTF. In DNA, the CDR3 is TGTGCCATCAGGCGGGAGGGTCCCTATGGCTACACCTTC.

In this sample, this clonotype turned up many times. The chain links TRBV2 to TRBJ1-1; a possible D gene is TRBD1 (5 bases). CDR3 length: 14 amino acids. CDR1 and CDR2 from the germline V gene are SNHLY and FYNNEI. The germline V and J ends were trimmed by 4 bases and 1 base, with 10 bases remaining between them. CDR3 protein: CASSVTAGNTEAFF. CDR3 DNA sequence: TGTGCCAGCAGTGTGACAGCTGGGAACACTGAAGCTTTCTTT.

Regarding this clonotype: Being one base from a much bigger clone, this may be a read error. CDR3 loop: CASNLALLYSNQPQHF. The CDR3 nucleotides are TGTGCCAGCAACTTGGCGCTCCTTTATAGCAATCAGCCCCAGCATTTT. The chain carries TRBV5-8 and TRBJ1-5; D unresolved. Germline lookup yields CDR1 SGHTS and CDR2 YDEGEE. The CDR3 loop spans 16 amino acids.

The chain has TRBV25-1 and TRBJ2-3; TRBD1 matches at 7 bases. The CDR3 sequence is 14 residues long. CDR1 and CDR2 (germline): MGHDK, SYGVNS. With V trimmed by 2 bases and J by 6 bases, 5 bases remained unmatched. The DNA for the CDR3 is TGTGCCAGCAGTGAAGAGGGGGCGCGGGATACGCAGTATTTT. Residues: CASSEEGARDTQYF. Full variable domain (missing parts from reference TRBV25-1 and TRBJ2-3): EADIYQTPRYLVIGTGKKITLECSQTMGHDKMYWYQQDPGMELHLIHYSYGVNSTEKGDLSSESTVSRIRTEHFPLTLESARPSHTSQYLCASSEEGARDTQYFGPGTRLTVL.

The chain links TRBV5-1 to TRBJ2-7; D unclear. Trimming pared 0 bases from V and 7 bases from J, leaving 17 bases between. Germline V gene lookup returns CDR1 SGHRS and CDR2 YFSETQ. This CDR3 comprises 15 residues. Written as DNA, the CDR3 is TGCGCCAGCAGCTTGGGGGCCGGCTCCTACAATGAGCAGTACTTC. Protein sequence: CASSLGAGSYNEQYF.

On this clonotype itself: Since a much larger clone is just one base distant, this may be a read error. The chain couples TRBV11-2 to TRBJ2-6; possibly TRBD1 for D (5 bases). CDR1 is SGHAT, CDR2 FQNNGV, per germline. This CDR3 is 19 amino acids long. As DNA, the CDR3 is TGTGCCAGCACCCGAAAGCCATCGCCCTCTTTCTCTGGGGCCAACGTCCCGACTTTC. This translates into CASTRKPSPSFSGANVPTF.

The chain joins TRBV5-6 to TRBJ2-7; D is unresolved. The V end was cut by 2 bases, the J end by 3 bases, with 18 bases between. The CDR3 covers 16 residues. Looked up from germline, CDR1 is SGHDT and CDR2 is YYEEEE. The CDR3, as DNA: TGTGCCAGCAGCTTAAACGGCTTCCAAACCTACTACGAGCAGTACTTC. Translation: CASSLNGFQTYYEQYF.

The chain couples TRBV20-1 to TRBJ2-5, with D possibly being TRBD1 (7 bases). CDR1 and CDR2 from the germline V gene are DFQATT and SNEGSKA (reference sequence). Trimming cost V 6 bases and J 5 bases, with 16 bases left between them. The CDR3 extends over 13 amino acids. For the CDR3, the DNA is TGCAGTGCCACCAGGGGGGCTCGGGAGACCCAGTACTTC. This translates into CSATRGARETQYF.

This clonotype was recorded at least ten times. The chain joins TRBV19 to TRBJ1-4, with unresolved D. Germline lookup yields CDR1 LNHDA and CDR2 SQIVND (reference sequence). Deletions cut 2 bases from V and 10 bases from J, with 17 bases between. This CDR3 comprises 15 residues. The CDR3 spells CASSIPRTSAGKLFF. As DNA, the CDR3 is TGTGCCAGTAGTATACCCAGGACGTCGGCCGGAAAACTGTTTTTT.

Concerning this clonotype: This may be a read error, as it is one base from a much larger clone. The chain joins TRBV5-1 to TRBJ2-2; TRBD1 aligns across 7 bases. Germline CDR1 reads SGHRS; CDR2 reads YFSETQ. The V and J ends lost 1 base and 6 bases, in that order; junction bases with no gene match: 3. The CDR3 spans 14 residues. DNA of the CDR3: TGCGCCAGCAGCTTGAGGACAGGACCCGGGGAGCTGTTTTTT. Protein product: CASSLRTGPGELFF. Variable domain in full (rest from reference TRBV5-1 and TRBJ2-2): KAGVTQTPRYLIKTRGQQVTLSCSPISGHRSVSWYQQTPGQGLQFLFEYFSETQRNKGNFPGRFSGRQFSNSRSEMNVSTLELGDSALYLCASSLRTGPGELFFGEGSRLTVL.

This clonotype was observed at least ten times. This sequence joins TRBV10-2 and TRBJ1-4, with TRBD1 identical over 8 bases. CDR1 is WSHSY and CDR2 is SAAADI in the germline V gene. The CDR3 is 12 residues long. V shed 5 bases, J shed 12 bases, and the junction held 5 bases outside the gene matches. CDR3 sequence (DNA): TGCGCCAGCAGTCCGGACAGGGCGGAACTGTTTTTT. It translates to CASSPDRAELFF.

The chain couples TRBV7-9 to TRBJ2-7, with 13 positions matching TRBD2. Unmatched junction bases numbered 8, after V lost 4 bases and J lost 5 bases. Germline V gene data show CDR1 as SEHNR and CDR2 as FQNEAQ (reference sequence). The length of the CDR3 is 16 residues. In DNA form, the CDR3 reads TGTGCCAGCAGCTACCCACTAGCGGGGGGGCCTAACGAGCAGTACTTC. It translates to CASSYPLAGGPNEQYF.

This sequence joins TRBV10-3 and TRBJ2-7, with 7 nucleotides matching TRBD1. The CDR3 is 16 residues long. Germline V lookup: CDR1 ENHRY, CDR2 SYGVKD. V lost 10 bases and J lost 3; bases outside the gene matches: 18. CDR3 in DNA: TGTGCCACGAGGGGCGGTACCCAGGGGGACGACTACGAGCAGTACTTC. It is translated as CATRGGTQGDDYEQYF.

The CDR3 loop is CASSILDRAYGYTF. The CDR3 DNA reads as TGTGCCAGTAGTATACTCGACAGGGCCTATGGCTACACCTTC. The chain is built from TRBV19 and TRBJ1-2; 7 bases are a match to TRBD1. This CDR3 is built from 14 residues. From germline, CDR1 is LNHDA and CDR2 SQIVND (reference sequence). The trim removed 2 bases at V and 4 bases at J, leaving 4 bases unmatched.

This clonotype was found many times. This chain links TRBV15 with TRBJ1-6; D is unresolved. The V and J ends lost 0 bases and 7 bases respectively, with 7 bases between them. Per the germline V gene, CDR1 is LNHNV and CDR2 is YYDKDF (reference sequence). The length of the CDR3 is 14 residues. Here the CDR3 reads CATSRDSGNSPLHF. In DNA form, the CDR3 reads TGTGCCACCAGCAGAGATAGTGGGAATTCACCCCTCCACTTT.

This clonotype appeared a few times. The V and J genes are TRBV20-1 and TRBJ2-1; D is uncertain. V was shortened by 6 bases and J by 0 bases, with 6 bases between the two germline ends. Germline V gene sequence: CDR1 DFQATT, CDR2 SNEGSKA (reference sequence). There are 12 residues in the CDR3. Written as DNA, the CDR3 is TGCAGTGCGACTGACTCCTACAATGAGCAGTTCTTC. Protein sequence: CSATDSYNEQFF.

The V and J genes are TRBV6-5 and TRBJ1-4; D may be TRBD1 (6 bases). The length of the CDR3 is 14 residues. Germline V lookup: CDR1 MNHEY, CDR2 SVGAGI. Trimming removed 10 bases at V and 8 bases at J, with 20 bases between. The CDR3 DNA reads TGTGCCACCGGACGGCCAGGGGAAGGGGAAAAACTGTTTTTT. Protein product: CATGRPGEGEKLFF.

The CDR3 nucleotides are TGTGCCAGCAAACGCCTAGCGGGGTCCTACAATGAGCAGTTCTTC. It codes for CASKRLAGSYNEQFF. The chain employs TRBV2 and TRBJ2-1, with 9 bases aligning to TRBD2. The junction had 5 bases not matched to a gene; V was cut back by 7 bases and J by 1 base. Per the germline V gene, CDR1 is SNHLY and CDR2 is FYNNEI. CDR3 size: 15 residues.

This clonotype was observed many times. This sequence joins TRBV10-1 and TRBJ2-2; no clear D gene. The CDR3 length is 12 residues. The germline V gene encodes CDR1 WNHNN and CDR2 SYGVQD (reference sequence). V lost 3 bases to trimming and J lost 5 bases, with 4 bases between them. The chain's CDR3 is CASSDGTGELFF. The CDR3 DNA follows: TGCGCCAGCAGTGACGGAACCGGGGAGCTGTTTTTT.

This chain connects TRBV12-3 or TRBV12-4 to TRBJ1-2; D unresolved. V lost 5 bases to trimming and J lost 4 bases, with 23 bases between them. The CDR3 extends over 17 amino acids. CDR3 in DNA: TGTGCCAGCAGTGATAACCGGCCCCGACCTGATCCCTATGGCTACACCTTC. It encodes CASSDNRPRPDPYGYTF.

The chain links TRBV29-1 to TRBJ2-2; 8 bases agree with TRBD1. CDR1 and CDR2 from the germline V gene are SQVTM and ANQGSEA. The CDR3 loop spans 15 amino acids. V shed 7 bases and J 2 bases; nucleotides not matched to a gene: 9. The CDR3 protein is CSAPKGQGNTGELFF. The CDR3 DNA sequence: TGCAGCGCACCCAAAGGACAGGGCAACACCGGGGAGCTGTTTTTT.

This clonotype has at least ten counts. The V call is TRBV5-1, the J call TRBJ1-6; D is unclear. CDR3 length: 16 residues. Trimming shortened V by 2 bases and J by 10 bases, and 19 bases separated the two germline ends. Germline V gene sequence: CDR1 SGHRS, CDR2 YFSETQ. CDR3 residues: CASSFTSFGYKSPLHF. In DNA, the CDR3 is TGCGCCAGCAGCTTTACATCTTTCGGGTACAAATCACCCCTCCACTTT.

This clonotype was counted ten times or more. The chain uses TRBV5-8 and TRBJ2-3, with TRBD2 matching over 13 bases. Germline V gene sequence: CDR1 SGHTS, CDR2 YDEGEE. This CDR3 contains 17 residues. J lost 2 bases, V lost 4 bases, and 7 bases had no gene match. CDR3: CASSPGTSGEYTDTQYF. CDR3 sequence (DNA): TGTGCCAGCAGCCCTGGGACTAGCGGGGAGTACACAGATACGCAGTATTTT. Using reference TRBV5-8 and TRBJ2-3 for the parts outside the CDR3, the full variable domain is EAGVTQSPTHLIKTRGQQATLRCSPISGHTSVYWYQQALGLGLQFLLWYDEGEERNRGNFPPRFSGRQFPNYSSELNVNALELEDSALYLCASSPGTSGEYTDTQYFGPGTRLTVL.